Described below is a single T cell receptor (beta chain) sequence and its context. The antigen remains undetermined. Other DNA sequences from this sample encode an identical CDR3 as well. This record comes from a study of shared clonotypes between healthy human individuals. Findings of the study overall: Against clonotypes common to all four donors, non-shared ones had lower generation probabilities.

V lost 0 bases and J lost 2, with 7 bases in between. Germline lookup yields CDR1 ENHRY and CDR2 SYGVKD. The CDR3 is 15 residues long. Sequencing was performed with immunoSEQ multiplex PCR; in TCRdb, only in-frame clones are kept and a portion is missing. Altogether more than 2 million clones are present, approximately 94% being singletons, with the ten largest covering roughly 0.13%. Those who donated were healthy HIV-negative adults, with no recent acute infections or vaccinations reported. The sequence derives from a man between 18 and 29 years old in good health. V gene TRBV10-3 combines with J gene TRBJ1-4; D gene ambiguous. Sequencing was carried out using naive CD4+ T cells sorted from blood. Described subset: CD45RA+ positively selected. This CDR3 is CAISESGGTNEKLFF. The CDR3 DNA reads TGTGCCATCAGTGAGTCGGGCGGGACTAATGAAAAACTGTTTTTT.